The 7 T cell receptor beta chains below all came from one sample that was sequenced in a study of graft-versus-host responses after intestinal transplantation. TCRdb's table, derived via immunoSEQ multiplex PCR, lists solely in-frame clones and lacks some. The sample lists about 10,000 clones, 90% to 95% occurring once. The sequences come from PBMCs, collected more than 40 days after intestinal transplantation. These receptors originate from a human patient who received an intestinal transplant, so some T cells may come from the graft donor.

This chain joins TRBV18 and TRBJ1-6; TRBD1 agrees at 9 bases. The V gene's germline CDR1 is KGHSH and CDR2 LQKENI. Unmatched junction bases numbered 1, after V lost 3 bases and J lost 7 bases. The CDR3 runs 14 residues. CDR3 DNA: TGTGCCAGCTCACCCGGGACAGGGAATTCACCCCTCCACTTT. The encoded protein is CASSPGTGNSPLHF. Full variable domain (missing parts from reference TRBV18 and TRBJ1-6): NAGVMQNPRHLVRRRGQEARLRCSPMKGHSHVYWYRQLPEEGLKFMVYLQKENIIDESGMPKERFSAEFPKEGPSILRIQQVVRGDSAAYFCASSPGTGNSPLHFGNGTRLTVT.

The rearrangement links TRBV6-1 to TRBJ2-3; a possible D gene is TRBD1 (5 bases). CDR1 and CDR2 from the germline V gene are MNHNS and SASEGT. The CDR3 runs to 12 residues. V was cut by 3 bases and J by 4 bases, with 5 bases left in between. The CDR3 nucleotides are TGTGCCAGCAGTGACAGGGCAGATACGCAGTATTTT. Its protein product is CASSDRADTQYF.

CDR3 DNA sequence: TGCAGTGCTAGCGCCGGGAGACAGTACTTC. This encodes CSASAGRQYF. The chain has TRBV20-1 and TRBJ2-7, with TRBD2 as a possible D gene (6 bases). Trimming removed 3 bases from V and 10 bases from J, with 10 bases in between. The germline gives CDR1 DFQATT, CDR2 SNEGSKA (reference sequence). This CDR3 spans 10 amino acids.

The CDR3 spells CASTRGPYSNQPQHF. In nucleotides, the CDR3 is TGTGCCAGTACGAGGGGCCCATATAGCAATCAGCCCCAGCATTTT. The chain couples TRBV19 to TRBJ1-5; D possibly corresponds to TRBD1 (5 bases). CDR3 length equals 15 residues. The V end was cut by 7 bases, the J end by 0 bases, with 13 bases between. Germline loops: CDR1 LNHDA, CDR2 SQIVND (reference sequence).

The rearrangement joins TRBV27 to TRBJ1-4, with a weak D call TRBD1 (5 bases). CDR3 length: 14 amino acids. The V gene lost 3 bases and the J gene lost 11 bases, with 16 bases spanning the gap. The germline CDR1 and CDR2 sequences are MNHEY and SMNVEV (reference sequence). CDR3 DNA: TGTGCCAGCAGTTTTCTTTTCGGGGGGAGGAAACTGTTTTTT. Translated, it gives CASSFLFGGRKLFF. The full variable domain, with the rest looked up from reference TRBV27 and TRBJ1-4, is EAQVTQNPRYLITVTGKKLTVTCSQNMNHEYMSWYRQDPGLGLRQIYYSMNVEVTDKGDVPEGYKVSRKEKRNFPLILESPSPNQTSLYFCASSFLFGGRKLFFGSGTQLSVL.

This chain joins TRBV11-1 and TRBJ1-2, with D hard to call. Trimming removed 3 bases at V and 4 bases at J, with 9 bases between. Germline V CDR1 and CDR2: SGHAT, FQDESV (reference sequence). The CDR3 has 13 amino acids. The CDR3 here is CASSLNGVYGYTF. DNA for the CDR3: TGTGCCAGCAGCTTGAACGGAGTCTATGGCTACACCTTC.

Only one count was recorded for this clone. The chain employs TRBV29-1 and TRBJ1-4, with D possibly matching TRBD1 (5 bases). CDR1 is SQVTM, CDR2 ANQGSEA, per germline. CDR3 length equals 13 residues. Deletions cut 3 bases from V and 5 bases from J, with 10 bases between. CDR3 DNA sequence: TGCAGCGTTGACTTCGGGGACAATGAAAAACTGTTTTTT. Translation gives CSVDFGDNEKLFF.